A selection of T cell receptor beta chains follows, all from one sample in a study of blood T cell repertoires in COVID-19. Assay: immunoSEQ multiplex PCR; the TCRdb copy retains only in-frame clones and omits some. The table shows around 300,000 clones, with roughly 88% occurring only once. The sample comprised PBMCs or T cells enriched from blood (not recorded which). The receptors come from a woman aged 30 to 39 who had recovered from COVID-19. CDR3s include the opening cysteine and the closing phenylalanine or tryptophan. Each record gives: CDR3 length, clone size, J gene, D gene, V gene, CDR3 DNA, CDR3 protein. The D gene is left open where the match is weak. Clone size is shown for a subset of rows, as once, few, many or a class of expanded clone.

15	-	TRBJ1-4	TRBD1	TRBV5-1	TGCGCCAGCAGCTTGGGACAGGGGGTTTTAGAAAAACTGTTTTTT	CASSLGQGVLEKLFF
17	-	TRBJ1-5	-	TRBV6-4	TGTGCCAGCAGTGGCCTAGACAGGATTTATAGCAATCAGCCCCAGCATTTT	CASSGLDRIYSNQPQHF
15	-	TRBJ1-4	TRBD1	TRBV6-2/TRBV6-3	TGTGCCAGCAGTCCCCGGACGGAGGGGGCTGAAAAACTGTTTTTT	CASSPRTEGAEKLFF
16	-	TRBJ2-3	TRBD2	TRBV9	TGTGCCAGCAGCGTAGAAAGCGGGGGGGCTTCGGATACGCAGTATTTT	CASSVESGGASDTQYF
15	-	TRBJ1-1	TRBD1	TRBV28	TGTGCCAGCAGCAACCTAGACAGGGGAAACACTGAAGCTTTCTTT	CASSNLDRGNTEAFF
15	few	TRBJ1-5	TRBD1	TRBV3-1/TRBV3-2	TGTGCCAGCAGCGCCAGGACAGGGCGAGATCAGCCCCAGCATTTT	CASSARTGRDQPQHF
13	-	TRBJ1-2	-	TRBV2	TGTGCCACGAGGGGGGGAGGGAAGTATGGCTACACCTTC	CATRGGGKYGYTF
11	-	TRBJ2-1	-	TRBV11-2	TGTGCCAGCAGCTTAGTTATAGGGAGGCTCTTC	CASSLVIGRLF
16	-	TRBJ2-2	TRBD2	TRBV7-2	TGTGCCAGCAGCTTACTAGCGGGGTCAGTCACCGGGGAGCTGTTTTTT	CASSLLAGSVTGELFF
12	-	TRBJ1-1	-	TRBV11-3	TGTGCCAGCAGCCCCGACAGGTTTAGGGCTTTCTTT	CASSPDRFRAFF
16	-	TRBJ2-3	TRBD2	TRBV2	TGTGCCAGCAGTGAGGTAGCGGGGGCTAGCACAGATACGCAGTATTTT	CASSEVAGASTDTQYF
17	-	TRBJ2-1	-	TRBV4-1	TGCGCCAGCAGCCAAGAGGGAGGGGGTAGCGGACGCAATGAGCAGTTCTTC	CASSQEGGGSGRNEQFF
16	few	TRBJ1-3	TRBD1	TRBV4-3	TGCGCCAGCAGCCAAAATCGGGGACAGGGGGGAGACACCATATATTTT	CASSQNRGQGGDTIYF
14	-	TRBJ2-1	TRBD1	TRBV9	TGTGCCAGCAGTCCCTCGGGACAGAACAATGAGCAGTTCTTC	CASSPSGQNNEQFF
15	-	TRBJ2-3	TRBD2	TRBV5-5	TGTGCCACCGTAGCGGGGGCCCTGAGCACAGATACGCAGTATTTT	CATVAGALSTDTQYF
17	-	TRBJ1-6	-	TRBV9	TGTGCCAGCAGCGTAGATCCCCGCGCGGGGGGGAATTCACCCCTCCACTTT	CASSVDPRAGGNSPLHF
16	-	TRBJ2-2	-	TRBV7-8	TGTGCCAGCAGCCCGGGGAGGGGGTTCTACACCGGGGAGCTGTTTTTT	CASSPGRGFYTGELFF
15	-	TRBJ1-1	TRBD1	TRBV28	TGTGCCAGCAGTTCCCAGACAGGGTGGAACACTGAAGCTTTCTTT	CASSSQTGWNTEAFF
16	-	TRBJ2-7	-	TRBV28	TGTGCCAGCAGCCTAACTCGCGGCAGGGTGCGATACGAGCAGTACTTC	CASSLTRGRVRYEQYF
15	-	TRBJ1-1	-	TRBV27	TGTGCCAGCAGTTCGTGGACAGATATGAACACTGAAGCTTTCTTT	CASSSWTDMNTEAFF
14	-	TRBJ1-2	-	TRBV5-1	TGCGCCAGCAGCTTGGAAGGACTTAACTATGGCTACACCTTC	CASSLEGLNYGYTF
14	-	TRBJ2-5	TRBD2	TRBV5-1	TGCGCCACCAATAACGGGGGGATGGGCGAGACCCAGTACTTC	CATNNGGMGETQYF
16	-	TRBJ2-5	-	TRBV18	TGTGCCAGCTCACCACTTTGGAGGGGATCAGGGGAGACCCAGTACTTC	CASSPLWRGSGETQYF